Here is one T cell receptor beta chain with its context. What it binds is unknown. Trimming took 10 bases from V and 1 from J; bases not matched to a gene: 12. The CDR3 runs to 15 residues. In germline, CDR1 is SGHVS, CDR2 FNYEAQ. It was template switching that added a universal primer site, and there were unique molecular identifiers on the cDNA. TCRdb reanalysed the 5' RACE reads using MiXCR and keeps one entry per CDR3 protein. The sample yields 250,000 or so distinct CDR3 sequences, approximately 8.3% seen once. The record originates from a study of identical twins. General study results and limits: These conclusions were based on statistical analysis (cross-sectional, not following the same donors). Excess low generation probability was seen in twin-shared out-of-frame alpha sequences. Fewer insertions marked abundant cord blood beta clonotypes; young adult naive trended weakly, memory not at all.

These records were also assigned to another study, of yellow fever vaccine responses in identical twins.

The chain carries TRBV7-6 and TRBJ2-7; 8 bases map to TRBD2. This clonotype was sampled from a woman younger than 30 in good health. The sequencing sample was made of CD8+ T cells sorted from blood. CDR3 bases: TGTGCCACAGCCACCAGCGGGGGCCTTTCCTACGAGCAGTACTTC. Translated: CATATSGGLSYEQYF.